Given below is one TCR beta chain in context. There is no known antigen for this receptor. No base-level quality is on record; no much larger clone is a single base apart. The CDR3 holds 14 amino acids from the cysteine to the phenylalanine. Kept here is only the CDR3 DNA, which spans 42 bases and is read in frame from base 1. V lost 5 bases and J lost 4 bases; the stretch between them is 14 bases long. The sample comes from a study of T cell repertoires in cytomegalovirus infection (dated 2019 in TCRdb). With respect to the entire study: Alongside well-studied HLA-B-restricted epitopes, the peptide stimulations were aimed at recently identified HLA-C-restricted CMV epitopes, whose presentation resists viral immunomodulation. Donor HLA type was relevant to the analysis, because carriage of CMV infection together with the matching HLA type was indicated by public TCR beta signatures. Broader findings and caveats from the paper: In both this cohort and an independent roughly 330-donor cohort, the cumulative frequency of public TCR beta family members distinguished carriers of CMV infection plus the relevant HLA type. The ex vivo response was dominated by HLA-C-restricted CMV-specific TCR beta clonotypes, which also provided the single most frequent clonotype in two of eight donors.

TCRdb lists the instrument as Illumina HiSeq 1500. The public reads were reprocessed in TCRdb via fastp at Q25 and MiXCR, keeping in-frame beta chains. For every CDR3 protein sequence, its rows merge into one entry that carries the most common genes and DNA. In this sample the table shows approximately 56,000 distinct CDR3 sequences, 20% of which occur a single time. The ten largest clones capture 80% of the sample. What this sample's treatment or condition label stands for: in vitro stimulation with specific CMV peptide epitopes to enrich CMV-specific T cells. Sequences were derived from CD8+ T cells from cultured PBMCs, sampled from culture after CMV antigen stimulation. The origin of this receptor is a human donor in good health (CMV status not recorded). Some clones in this sample may be carry-over from other donors' samples. The V gene is TRBV12-3 or TRBV12-4 and the J gene is TRBJ1-2; TRBD1 might be the D gene, on 6 matching bases. The CDR3 region: CASSTTLTGYGYTF. The DNA reads TGTGCCAGCAGTACCACCCTGACAGGCTATGGCTACACCTTC.